This T cell receptor beta chain originates from a study of cytotoxic CD8 clonotypes in ibrutinib-treated CLL. Across the study: Of a cohort that held around 10 relapsed/refractory and some 14 treatment-naive patients, 17 were IGHV unmutated. Regarding the study as a whole: Circulating CD8+ T-cell counts were tracked by baseline clonality, which exceeded that of age-matched healthy donors.

Profiling relied on immunoSEQ multiplex PCR, and the TCRdb table lists in-frame clones only, not all of them. This table holds over 7,000 clones, approximately 79% found once. This CDR3 comprises 14 residues. In germline, CDR1 is MNHEY, CDR2 SVGAGI. Unmatched junction bases numbered 3, after V lost 5 bases and J lost 0 bases. This clone was counted a few times. Its antigen is not identified. This receptor was taken from a human donor with chronic lymphocytic leukemia. The chain joins TRBV6-5 to TRBJ2-5; 7 bases are a match to TRBD1. This sample comprised PBMCs, obtained before ibrutinib treatment. For the CDR3, the DNA is TGTGCCAGCAGTCATGGACAGGACCAAGAGACCCAGTACTTC. Its translation is CASSHGQDQETQYF.